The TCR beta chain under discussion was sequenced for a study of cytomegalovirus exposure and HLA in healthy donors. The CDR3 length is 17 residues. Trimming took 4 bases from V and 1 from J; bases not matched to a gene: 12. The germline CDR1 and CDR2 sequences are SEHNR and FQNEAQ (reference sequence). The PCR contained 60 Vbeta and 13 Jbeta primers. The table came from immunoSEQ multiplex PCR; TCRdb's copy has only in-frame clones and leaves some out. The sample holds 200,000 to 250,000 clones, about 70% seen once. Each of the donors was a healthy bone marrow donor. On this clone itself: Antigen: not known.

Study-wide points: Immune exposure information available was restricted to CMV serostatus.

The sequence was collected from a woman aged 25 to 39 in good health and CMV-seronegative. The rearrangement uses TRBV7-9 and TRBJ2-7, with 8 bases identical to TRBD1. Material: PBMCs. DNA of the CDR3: TGTGCCAGCAGCTCGGAGACCGCAGGGGGCACGTCCTACGAGCAGTACTTC. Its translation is CASSSETAGGTSYEQYF.